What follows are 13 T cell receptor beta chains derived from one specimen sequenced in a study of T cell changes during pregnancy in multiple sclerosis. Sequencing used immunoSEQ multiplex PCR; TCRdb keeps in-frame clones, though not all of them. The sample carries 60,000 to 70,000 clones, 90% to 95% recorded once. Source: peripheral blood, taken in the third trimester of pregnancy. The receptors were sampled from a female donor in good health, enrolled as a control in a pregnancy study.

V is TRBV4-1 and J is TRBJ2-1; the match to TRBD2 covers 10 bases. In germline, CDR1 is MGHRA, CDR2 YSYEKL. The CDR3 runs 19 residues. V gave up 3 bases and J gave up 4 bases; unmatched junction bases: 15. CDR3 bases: TGCGCCAGCAGCCATCAACCCCAAGAAGTAGCGGGGGGTTACAATGAGCAGTTCTTC. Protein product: CASSHQPQEVAGGYNEQFF.

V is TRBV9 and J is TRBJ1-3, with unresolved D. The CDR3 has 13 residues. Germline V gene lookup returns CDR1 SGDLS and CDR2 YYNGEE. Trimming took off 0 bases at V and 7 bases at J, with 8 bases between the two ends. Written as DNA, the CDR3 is TGTGCCAGCAGCGTAGTGCCGGGGAACACCATATATTTT. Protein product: CASSVVPGNTIYF.

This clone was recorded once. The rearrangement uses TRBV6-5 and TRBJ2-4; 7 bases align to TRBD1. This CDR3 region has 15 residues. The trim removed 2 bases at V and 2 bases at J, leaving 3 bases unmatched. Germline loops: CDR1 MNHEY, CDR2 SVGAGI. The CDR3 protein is CASSYLRGTKNIQYF. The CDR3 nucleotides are TGTGCCAGCAGTTACCTCAGGGGGACCAAAAACATTCAGTACTTC.

CDR3 in amino acids: CASSLEVLAGVLSYNEQFF. Written as DNA, the CDR3 is TGCGCCAGCAGCTTGGAAGTACTAGCGGGAGTTCTCTCCTACAATGAGCAGTTCTTC. The V gene is TRBV5-1, the J gene TRBJ2-1; TRBD2 matches at 11 bases. This CDR3 contains 19 residues. Germline V lookup: CDR1 SGHRS, CDR2 YFSETQ. The junction had 8 bases not matched to a gene; V was cut back by 0 bases and J by 0 bases.

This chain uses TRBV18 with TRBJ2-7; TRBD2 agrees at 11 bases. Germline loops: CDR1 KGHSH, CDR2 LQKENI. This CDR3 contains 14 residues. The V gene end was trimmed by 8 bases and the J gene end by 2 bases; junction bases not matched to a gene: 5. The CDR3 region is CASRPGLAAYEQYF. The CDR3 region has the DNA TGTGCCAGCCGACCGGGACTAGCGGCCTACGAGCAGTACTTC. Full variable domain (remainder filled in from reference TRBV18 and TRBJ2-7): NAGVMQNPRHLVRRRGQEARLRCSPMKGHSHVYWYRQLPEEGLKFMVYLQKENIIDESGMPKERFSAEFPKEGPSILRIQQVVRGDSAAYFCASRPGLAAYEQYFGPGTRLTVT.

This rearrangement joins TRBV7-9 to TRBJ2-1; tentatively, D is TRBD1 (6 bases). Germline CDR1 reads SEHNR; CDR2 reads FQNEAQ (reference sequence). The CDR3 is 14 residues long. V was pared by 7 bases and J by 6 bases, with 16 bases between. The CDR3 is CASTSDRSGNEQFF. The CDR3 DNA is TGTGCCAGCACCAGCGACAGGAGCGGCAATGAGCAGTTCTTC.

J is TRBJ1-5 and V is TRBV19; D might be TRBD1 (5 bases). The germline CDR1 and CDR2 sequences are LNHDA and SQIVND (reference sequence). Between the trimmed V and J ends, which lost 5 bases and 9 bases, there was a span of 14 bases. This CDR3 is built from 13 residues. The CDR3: CASSAGLSRPQHF. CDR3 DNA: TGTGCCAGTAGTGCGGGACTGTCAAGGCCCCAGCATTTT.

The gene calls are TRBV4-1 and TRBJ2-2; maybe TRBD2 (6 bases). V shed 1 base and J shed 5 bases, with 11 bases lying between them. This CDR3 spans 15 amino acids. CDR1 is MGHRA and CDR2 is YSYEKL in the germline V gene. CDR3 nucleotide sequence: TGCGCCAGCAGCCAAGTATCGGGGAGGACCGGGGAGCTGTTTTTT. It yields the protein CASSQVSGRTGELFF.

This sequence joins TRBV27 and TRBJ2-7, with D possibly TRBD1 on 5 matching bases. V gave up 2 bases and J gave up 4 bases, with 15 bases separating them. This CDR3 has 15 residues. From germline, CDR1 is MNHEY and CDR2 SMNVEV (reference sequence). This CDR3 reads CASSLIGSQGYEQYF. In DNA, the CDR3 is TGTGCCAGCAGTTTAATCGGATCCCAGGGATACGAGCAGTACTTC.

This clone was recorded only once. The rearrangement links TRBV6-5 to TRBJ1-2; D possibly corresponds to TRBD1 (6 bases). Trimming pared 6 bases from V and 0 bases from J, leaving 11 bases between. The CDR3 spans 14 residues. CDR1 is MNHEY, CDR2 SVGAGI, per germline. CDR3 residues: CASRRDTSNYGYTF. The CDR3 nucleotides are TGTGCCAGCAGACGGGACACCTCTAACTATGGCTACACCTTC.

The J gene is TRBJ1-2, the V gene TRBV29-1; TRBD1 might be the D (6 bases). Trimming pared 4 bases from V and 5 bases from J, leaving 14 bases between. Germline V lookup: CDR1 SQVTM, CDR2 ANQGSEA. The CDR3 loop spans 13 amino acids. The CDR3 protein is CSVVSGDFYGYTF. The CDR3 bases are TGCAGCGTTGTTTCAGGGGATTTTTATGGCTACACCTTC. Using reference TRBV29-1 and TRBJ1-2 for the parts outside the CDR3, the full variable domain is SAVISQKPSRDICQRGTSLTIQCQVDSQVTMMFWYRQQPGQSLTLIATANQGSEATYESGFVIDKFPISRPNLTFSTLTVSNMSPEDSSIYLCSVVSGDFYGYTFGSGTRLTVV.

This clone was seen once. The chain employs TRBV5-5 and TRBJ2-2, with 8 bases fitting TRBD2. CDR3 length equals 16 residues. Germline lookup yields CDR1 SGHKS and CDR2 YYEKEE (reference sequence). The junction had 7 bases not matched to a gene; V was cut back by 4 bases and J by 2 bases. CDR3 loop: CASSQTSGPNTGELFF. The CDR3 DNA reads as TGTGCCAGCAGCCAAACTAGCGGACCAAACACCGGGGAGCTGTTTTTT.

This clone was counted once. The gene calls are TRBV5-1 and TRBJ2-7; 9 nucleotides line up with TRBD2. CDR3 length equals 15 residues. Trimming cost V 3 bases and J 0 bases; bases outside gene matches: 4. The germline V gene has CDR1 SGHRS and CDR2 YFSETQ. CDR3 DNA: TGCGCCAGCAGCTCTGCGGGAGGGAGCTCCTACGAGCAGTACTTC. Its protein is CASSSAGGSSYEQYF.